This T cell receptor (beta chain) was sequenced in a study of beta chain features in type 1 diabetes. The investigators reverse transcribed all of the isolated RNA, so they sequenced expressed TCRB transcripts. Only in-frame clones appear in the TCRdb table, and some are missing; sequencing was by immunoSEQ multiplex PCR. The sample records approximately 360,000 clones, roughly 13% being singletons. CDR3 length: 14 residues. The germline CDR1 and CDR2 sequences are SNHLY and FYNNEI. V lost 7 bases and J lost 0, with 10 bases in between. Note on this clone: Its antigen is currently unknown.

Findings and caveats of the study: Across all four CD4+ subsets, people with type 1 diabetes showed modestly shorter TCRB CDR3s.

Input material: naive CD4+ T cells from blood. The origin of this receptor is a young woman with type 1 diabetes. This chain uses TRBV2 with TRBJ1-3, with D possibly matching TRBD1 (5 bases). CDR3 sequence (DNA): TGTGCCAGCATGGGGCCTCTCTCTGGAAACACCATATATTTT. It yields the protein CASMGPLSGNTIYF.